The 14 T cell receptor beta chains listed next were all sequenced from one sample in a study of T cells in Graves' hyperthyroidism and ophthalmopathy. Amplified TCR beta CDR3 regions came from RNA transcripts. HTBI primers were employed in a first-round RT-PCR of the TCR CDR3. MiXCR, applied by TCRdb to the multiplex PCR reads, yields one record per CDR3 protein. The sample holds 500,000 to 600,000 distinct CDR3 sequences, 46% seen once. The sequenced material came from peripheral blood or thyroid tissue (not recorded which). These receptors all stem from a young woman with Graves' hyperthyroidism.

The sample holds many counts of this clonotype. The chain recombines TRBV5-6 with TRBJ1-1; a weak D match, TRBD1 (6 bases). V was cut by 0 bases and J by 10 bases, with 16 bases left in between. CDR1 is SGHDT and CDR2 is YYEEEE in the germline V gene. This CDR3 region has 14 residues. Here the CDR3 DNA reads TGTGCCAGCAGCTTGGCGGGGGGGGCGCGCGGAGCTTTCTTT. As protein: CASSLAGGARGAFF. Full variable domain (outside the CDR3, taken from reference TRBV5-6 and TRBJ1-1): DAGVTQSPTHLIKTRGQQVTLRCSPKSGHDTVSWYQQALGQGPQFIFQYYEEEERQRGNFPDRFSGHQFPNYSSELNVNALLLGDSALYLCASSLAGGARGAFFGQGTRLTVV.

This clonotype has at least ten counts. The junction and the germline gene differ at one end; a read error may be behind it. The chain has TRBV7-7 and TRBJ1-5, with a weak D call TRBD1 (5 bases). Per germline, CDR1 SSHAT and CDR2 FNYEAQ (reference sequence). The CDR3 consists of 13 residues. The CDR3 region is CASSLTVNQPQHF. The CDR3 nucleotides are TGTGCTAGCAGCTTGACAGTCAATCAGCCCCAGCATTTT.

The sample holds many counts of this clonotype. The V and J genes are TRBV10-3 and TRBJ2-5, with TRBD1 matching over 10 bases. Germline lookup yields CDR1 ENHRY and CDR2 SYGVKD. J was trimmed by 5 bases and V by 0 bases; bases with no gene match: 3. The CDR3 contains 15 residues. CDR3 residues: CAISESGQGVETQYF. For the CDR3, the DNA is TGTGCCATCAGTGAGTCCGGACAGGGGGTCGAGACCCAGTACTTC.

As for this clonotype: This may arise from a read error, as a much more abundant clone is one base away. This chain connects TRBV19 to TRBJ2-6; D may correspond to TRBD1 or TRBD2 (5 bases each). Germline CDR1 is LNHDA and CDR2 is SQIVND (reference sequence). This CDR3 is built from 15 residues. The CDR3 nucleotides read TGTGCCAGTAGTCGGCAGGAGGCTGGGGCCAACGCCCTGACTTTC. It codes for CASSRQEAGANALTF. The complete variable domain, with remaining parts taken from reference TRBV19 and TRBJ2-6, reads DGGITQSPKYLFRKEGQNVTLSCEQNLNHDAMYWYRQDPGQGLRLIYYSQIVNDFQKGDIAEGYSVSREKKESFPLTVTSAQKNPTAFYLCASSRQEAGANALTFGAGSRLTVL.

This rearrangement joins TRBV29-1 to TRBJ1-2; D is undetermined. V shed 5 bases and J shed 0 bases, with 7 bases lying between them. The CDR3 sequence is 12 residues long. Germline V gene sequence: CDR1 SQVTM, CDR2 ANQGSEA. The CDR3 spells CSVYRTNYGYTF. In DNA form, the CDR3 reads TGCAGCGTTTACCGTACTAACTATGGCTACACCTTC.

With regard to this clonotype: One end of the junction is discordant with germline, which a read error may explain. This chain links TRBV7-3 with TRBJ2-7; D unclear. Germline V gene lookup returns CDR1 SGHTA and CDR2 FQGTGA. The CDR3 contains 13 residues. CDR3: CTSSLVLGNEQYF. The CDR3 coding sequence is TGTACCAGCAGCTTAGTTTTAGGGAATGAGCAGTACTTC. The full variable domain, with the rest looked up from reference TRBV7-3 and TRBJ2-7, is GAGVSQTPSNKVTEKGKYVELRCDPISGHTALYWYRQSLGQGPEFLIYFQGTGAADDSGLPNDRFFAVRPEGSVSTLKIQRTERGDSAVYLCTSSLVLGNEQYFGPGTRLTVT.

This clonotype came up many times. V gene TRBV5-1 combines with J gene TRBJ1-2, with D hard to call. Looked up from germline, CDR1 is SGHRS and CDR2 is YFSETQ. The CDR3 runs to 17 residues. V dropped 1 base and J dropped 6 bases, with 22 bases sitting between them. This CDR3 is CASSLSDFSRIYNGYTF. As DNA, the CDR3 is TGCGCCAGCAGCTTGTCTGATTTTAGCCGAATTTACAATGGCTACACCTTC. Together with reference TRBV5-1 and TRBJ1-2, the CDR3 gives the full variable domain: KAGVTQTPRYLIKTRGQQVTLSCSPISGHRSVSWYQQTPGQGLQFLFEYFSETQRNKGNFPGRFSGRQFSNSRSEMNVSTLELGDSALYLCASSLSDFSRIYNGYTFGSGTRLTVV.

This clonotype came up many times. The chain uses TRBV6-6 and TRBJ2-5; D ambiguous. The CDR3 consists of 12 residues. V dropped 2 bases and J dropped 3 bases, with 4 bases sitting between them. CDR1 is MNHNY, CDR2 SVGAGI, per germline (reference sequence). The CDR3 loop is CASSYGKETQYF. CDR3 bases: TGTGCCAGCAGTTACGGGAAAGAGACCCAGTACTTC.

The chain recombines TRBV7-4 with TRBJ1-2; D may be TRBD1 (5 bases). Looked up from germline, CDR1 is SGHVT and CDR2 is SQSDAQ. The CDR3 runs to 15 residues. The V end was cut by 1 base, the J end by 4 bases, with 13 bases between. In DNA form, the CDR3 reads TGTGCCAGCAGCTTAGATTTTCGGGGCGGCTATGGCTACACCTTC. Its protein product is CASSLDFRGGYGYTF. The full variable domain, rest sourced from reference TRBV7-4 and TRBJ1-2, is GAGVSQSPRYKVAKRGRDVALRCDSISGHVTLYWYRQTLGQGSEVLTYSQSDAQRDKSGRPSGRFSAERPERSVSTLKIQRTEQGDSAVYLCASSLDFRGGYGYTFGSGTRLTVV.

This clonotype has only one observation. J is TRBJ1-4 and V is TRBV5-1; the D is unclear. The V gene's germline CDR1 is SGHRS and CDR2 YFSETQ. The V and J ends lost 2 bases and 4 bases respectively, with 12 bases between them. The CDR3 covers 15 residues. The CDR3 region is CASSLDAAYNEKLFF. CDR3 bases: TGCGCCAGCAGCTTAGACGCAGCCTATAATGAAAAACTGTTTTTT.

The chain uses TRBV7-9 and TRBJ2-5; no reliable D call. There are 10 residues in the CDR3. V gave up 5 bases and J gave up 7 bases, with 5 bases separating them. Germline CDR1 and CDR2: SEHNR and FQNEAQ (reference sequence). The CDR3 nucleotides are TGTGCCAGCAGCGAAATGACCCAGTACTTC. This codes for CASSEMTQYF. The whole variable domain, filled in from reference TRBV7-9 and TRBJ2-5, reads DTGVSQNPRHKITKRGQNVTFRCDPISEHNRLYWYRQTLGQGPEFLTYFQNEAQLEKSRLLSDRFSAERPKGSFSTLEIQRTEQGDSAMYLCASSEMTQYFGPGTRLLVL.

This clonotype has at least ten counts. The chain employs TRBV24-1 and TRBJ2-5; 7 bases map to TRBD1. Per the germline V gene, CDR1 is KGHDR and CDR2 is SFDVKD. CDR3 length: 16 amino acids. V lost 4 bases and J lost 5; bases outside the gene matches: 12. CDR3 region: CATSDTTRQGWETQYF. For the CDR3, the DNA is TGTGCCACCAGTGACACCACTCGACAGGGCTGGGAGACCCAGTACTTC.

On this clonotype: This sequence may be a read error, since a much larger clone differs from it by one base. This chain connects TRBV13 to TRBJ1-4; D call uncertain. V was clipped by 5 bases and J by 0 bases, with 10 bases between them. Germline lookup yields CDR1 PRHDT and CDR2 FYEKMQ (reference sequence). The CDR3 is 15 amino acids. In DNA form, the CDR3 reads TGTGCCAGCAGCCCAGATCCGACAACTAATGAAAAACTGTTTTTT. It yields the protein CASSPDPTTNEKLFF.

In nucleotides, the CDR3 is TGTGCCAGTAGTATCGGTGGGCAGGGGTCCTACGAGCAGTACTTC. Protein product: CASSIGGQGSYEQYF. This rearrangement joins TRBV19 to TRBJ2-7; D might be TRBD1 (6 bases). The CDR3 consists of 15 residues. Per germline, CDR1 LNHDA and CDR2 SQIVND (reference sequence). V was shortened by 3 bases and J by 1 base, with 13 bases between the two germline ends.